The entry below describes one T cell receptor (beta chain). The target of this receptor is not known. One base away there is no much larger clone; base qualities are not given. One collaborating source in Seattle enrolled patients during active infection and followed them longitudinally through the course of disease. Each collaborating institution followed its own protocols to collect whole blood in K2EDTA tubes. For TCRbeta analysis, collaborators shipped samples as frozen whole blood, isolated PBMCs, or DNA extracted from either of those sample types. The CDR3, from cysteine to phenylalanine, totals 15 residues. Only the CDR3 DNA is retained, 45 bases long and in frame from the first base. V is trimmed back by 2 bases and J by 7 bases, and the junction contains 8 bases that no gene match accounts for. CDR1 and CDR2 were assigned from the germline V gene as SGHRS and YFSETQ. The immunoSEQ Assay, a bias-controlled multiplex PCR, was used to amplify TCRbeta CDR3 regions from genomic DNA. As for how the authors treated the data: The number of nucleated cells in each sample was estimated by amplification of reference gene primers within the assay. Sequence reads were collapsed and filtered to measure the absolute abundance of every unique TCRbeta CDR3 rearrangement. For each sample, productive Simpson clonality was calculated as the square root of Simpson's diversity index across productive rearrangements. TCRdb limited this immuneACCESS table to in-frame rearrangements with V and J called. A share of clones is missing; checked studies link under half to unresolved V genes, and the rest is unexplained. The V and J calls and clone size come from that table; D and trimming were worked out from the DNA. In this sample the table shows hundreds of thousands of clones, more than 80% of which occur a single time. Approximately 7.5% of the sample rests with the top ten.

This sample was included in a study of blood T cell repertoires in COVID-19 (dated by TCRdb to 2020 to 2022). With regard to the full study: The collaborator samples originated in the United States, Italy and Spain and spanned the acute and convalescent phases of COVID-19. The prospective study material was composed of cDNA or gDNA derived from T cells, B-cell-depleted T cells, or PBMCs. Deeply sampled blood TCRbeta repertoires from subjects exposed to, actively infected with, or recovered from COVID-19 were included in the dataset. A freely available public database, intended as a resource for researchers studying the immune response to SARS-CoV-2, is where the repertoires were released. The samples were drawn from the first 160 participants of the ongoing ImmuneRACE study and from more than 1,000 subjects provided by 6 global collaborators. A de-identified subject ID, COVID-19 status, age in years and sex were almost always included in the sample metadata. Where HLA class I and class II types were available, the types were taken from metadata supplied by the sample provider, not from assay-based typing.

Study-level results and caveats: The quantity of clinical and demographic metadata differed by source and by participant and was supplied without curation.

The material sequenced was peripheral blood. This chain is built from TRBV5-1 and TRBJ1-4, with 7 bases aligning to TRBD1. This receptor was obtained from a woman of 80 years or more with COVID-19, enrolled during active disease. The sequenced DNA: TGCGCCAGCAGCTTTTCAGACAGGGAAATTGAAAAACTGTTTTTT. Translated, it reads CASSFSDREIEKLFF.